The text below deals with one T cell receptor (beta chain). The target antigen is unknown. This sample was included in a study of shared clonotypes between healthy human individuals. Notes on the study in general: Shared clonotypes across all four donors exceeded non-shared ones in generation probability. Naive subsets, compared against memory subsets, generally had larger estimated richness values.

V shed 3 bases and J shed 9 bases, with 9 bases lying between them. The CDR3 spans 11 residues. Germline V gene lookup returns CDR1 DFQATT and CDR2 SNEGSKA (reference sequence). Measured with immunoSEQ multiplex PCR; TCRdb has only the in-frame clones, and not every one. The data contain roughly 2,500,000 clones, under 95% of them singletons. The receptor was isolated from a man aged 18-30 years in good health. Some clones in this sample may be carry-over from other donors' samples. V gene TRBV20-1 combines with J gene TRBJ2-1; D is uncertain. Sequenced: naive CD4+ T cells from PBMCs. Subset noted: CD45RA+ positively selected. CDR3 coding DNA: TGCAGTGCTAGCAGGCTGGGTGAGCAGTTCTTC. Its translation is CSASRLGEQFF.